This T cell receptor beta chain was recorded in a study of cytomegalovirus exposure and HLA in healthy donors. As for the study in general: Assignment to the Caucasian-associated ancestry cluster applied to approximately 79% of the approximately 360 genotyped donors. General study points: In a later analysis, CMV-associated beta chains were mostly HLA-associated, it appeared. It was shown in a later analysis that HLA-associated TCR beta chains were more clonally expanded than other, equally common chains. A link between a missense DCLRE1C variant and TCR beta V- and J-gene trimming emerged from a later analysis.

Details on this clone: Antigen unknown.

The PCR used 60 Vbeta and 13 Jbeta primers. TCRdb's copy holds only in-frame clones and misses some; the assay was immunoSEQ multiplex PCR. Seen here are over 150,000 clones, 75% to 90% observed once, and the top ten hold roughly 0.7%. Input material: PBMCs. The receptor was isolated from a boy younger than 18 in good health and CMV-seronegative.

DNA for the CDR3: TGTGCCAGCAGCTTACAACAGGCCTACTATAATTCACCCCTCCACTTT. It translates to CASSLQQAYYNSPLHF. The chain has TRBV13 and TRBJ1-6, with a tentative D call TRBD1 (5 bases). CDR1 and CDR2 from the germline V gene are PRHDT and FYEKMQ (reference sequence). The CDR3 covers 16 residues. V was trimmed by 2 bases and J by 3 bases, leaving 11 bases between them.